This T cell receptor (beta chain) comes out of a study of T-cell memory formation after mild COVID-19. Study summary: Most TCR clusters belonged to a single donor.

Constant-segment primers were used for 5'RACE, and the resulting TCR alpha and TCR beta cDNA libraries carried sample barcodes and UMIs. One entry per CDR3 protein, called by TCRdb with MiXCR from the 5' RACE reads. The sample holds about 400,000 distinct CDR3 sequences, 18% seen once. V was shortened by 3 bases and J by 1 base, with 9 bases between the two germline ends. CDR3 length: 14 residues. A remark on this clonotype: Antigen unknown.

Study results and limitations: The study detected some responding clones in pre-infection memory, suggesting cross-reactive memory joined. CM and EM subsets held most contracting CD4+ clones; EMRA held CD8+ ones.

This clonotype originated in a young man who had mild COVID-19 (a few samples of this study predate the infection). Cell type and time point are not known. The chain links TRBV12-3 or TRBV12-4 to TRBJ1-1; D is possibly TRBD1 (5 bases). What was sequenced was PBMCs or a T cell subset sorted from them (not recorded which). CDR3 DNA: TGTGCCAGCAGTTTGTTCAGGGCGAACACTGAAGCTTTCTTT. As protein: CASSLFRANTEAFF.